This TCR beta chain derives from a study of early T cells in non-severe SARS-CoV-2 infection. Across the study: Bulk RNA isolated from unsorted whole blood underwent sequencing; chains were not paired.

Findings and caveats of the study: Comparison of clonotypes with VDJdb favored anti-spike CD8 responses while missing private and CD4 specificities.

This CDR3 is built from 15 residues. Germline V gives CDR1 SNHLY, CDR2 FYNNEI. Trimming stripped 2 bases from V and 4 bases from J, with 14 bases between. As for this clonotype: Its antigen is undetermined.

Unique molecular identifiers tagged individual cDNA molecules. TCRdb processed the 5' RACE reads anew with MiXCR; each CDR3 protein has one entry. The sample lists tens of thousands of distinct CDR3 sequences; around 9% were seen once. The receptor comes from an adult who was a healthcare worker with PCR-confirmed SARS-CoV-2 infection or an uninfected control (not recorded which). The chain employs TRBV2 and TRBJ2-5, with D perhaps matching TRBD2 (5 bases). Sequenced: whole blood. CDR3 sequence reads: CASSESRRILETQYF. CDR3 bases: TGTGCCAGCAGTGAAAGCAGGAGGATCTTAGAGACCCAGTACTTC. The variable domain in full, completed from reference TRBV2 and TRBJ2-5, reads EPEVTQTPSHQVTQMGQEVILRCVPISNHLYFYWYRQILGQKVEFLVSFYNNEISEKSEIFDDQFSVERPDGSNFTLKIRSTKLEDSAMYFCASSESRRILETQYFGPGTRLLVL.